This TCR beta chain was captured by sequencing in a study of T cells in Graves' hyperthyroidism and ophthalmopathy. Study-wide results and caveats: The model forecast ophthalmopathy, anticipating it by a median approximately 6.2 months before onset. Ophthalmopathy was separated from stable hyperthyroidism by a 13 V-J model.

Amplified TCR beta CDR3 regions derived from RNA transcripts. The TCR CDR3 was amplified in a first-round RT-PCR using the HTBI primer set. TCRdb recomputed calls from the multiplex PCR reads with MiXCR, one row per CDR3 protein. This repertoire shows roughly 500,000 distinct CDR3 sequences, more than 11% found once; its top ten account for 5.5% to 7.5%. In making diagnoses, clinical symptoms, serum thyroxine and TRAb, thyroid ultrasound and orbital computed tomography were all used. This CDR3 is built from 12 residues. Trimming took 5 bases from V and 0 from J, leaving 8 bases between them. Germline V gives CDR1 DFQATT, CDR2 SNEGSKA (reference sequence). This clonotype was picked up many times. Its antigen is unidentified.

Sequencing was done on a sample of blood. The chain employs TRBV20-1 and TRBJ2-7; D is ambiguous. The TCR originated in a woman in her 30s with Graves' hyperthyroidism that later progressed to Graves' ophthalmopathy. As DNA, the CDR3 is TGCAGTGCTGAGACTGCCTCCTACGAGCAGTACTTC. Protein: CSAETASYEQYF.